Listed below are T cell receptor beta chains from one sample, sequenced in a study of glioma-infiltrating T cells. TCRdb re-called the multiplex PCR reads with MiXCR, one entry per CDR3 protein. In the table there are over 130,000 distinct CDR3 sequences, roughly two fifths of which are singletons. Specimen: glioma tissue, nonneoplastic brain tissue, or PBMCs (not recorded which). All receptors come from a human donor with low-grade glioma or glioblastoma, undergoing nonglioma brain surgery, or in good health (not recorded which). CDR3s include the opening cysteine and the closing phenylalanine or tryptophan. Fields, in order: J gene, clone size, D gene, V gene, CDR3 protein, CDR3 DNA. D genes are given only for firm matches. Some rows mark clone size as missing; the rest say once, few, many or name a class of expanded clone.

J: TRBJ1-5; size: NA; D: NA; V: TRBV4-3; CDR3: CASSQDLGQPQHF; DNA: TGCGCCAGCAGCCAAGATTTGGGTCAGCCCCAGCATTTT
J: TRBJ2-7; size: NA; D: TRBD2; V: TRBV19; CDR3: CASSPDAGGTLGSYEQYF; DNA: TGTGCCAGTAGTCCTGATGCCGGGGGGACCTTAGGCTCCTACGAGCAGTACTTC
J: TRBJ1-1; size: NA; D: NA; V: TRBV20-1; CDR3: CSAPDRLSNTEAFF; DNA: TGCAGTGCTCCGGACAGACTGTCGAACACTGAAGCTTTCTTT
J: TRBJ1-2; size: few; D: NA; V: TRBV6-1; CDR3: CASSVINYGYTF; DNA: TGTGCCAGCAGCGTGATTAACTATGGCTACACCTTC
J: TRBJ2-7; size: NA; D: NA; V: TRBV7-2; CDR3: CARSFQGFEQYF; DNA: TGTGCCCGCAGCTTCCAGGGGTTCGAGCAGTACTTC
J: TRBJ2-1; size: few; D: TRBD2; V: TRBV7-9; CDR3: CASSPASGGGNEQFF; DNA: TGTGCCAGCAGCCCCGCTAGCGGGGGAGGAAATGAGCAGTTCTTC
J: TRBJ2-3; size: few; D: TRBD2; V: TRBV7-2; CDR3: CASSFGLAGEVDTQYF; DNA: TGTGCCAGCAGCTTCGGACTAGCGGGAGAAGTAGATACGCAGTATTTT
J: TRBJ2-5; size: many; D: NA; V: TRBV7-2; CDR3: CASSSPALITQYF; DNA: TGTGCCAGCAGCTCCCCCGCTCTGATTACCCAGTACTTC
J: TRBJ2-1; size: few; D: TRBD2; V: TRBV20-1; CDR3: CSARVGSGYPYNEQFF; DNA: TGCAGTGCTAGAGTCGGTAGCGGGTACCCCTACAATGAGCAGTTCTTC
J: TRBJ2-3; size: NA; D: NA; V: TRBV7-2; CDR3: CASSRPFGGDTQYF; DNA: TGTGCCAGCAGCCGTCCGTTTGGGGGAGATACGCAGTATTTT
J: TRBJ2-2; size: NA; D: NA; V: TRBV6-1; CDR3: CASSEVGGTGELFF; DNA: TGTGCCAGCAGTGAAGTTGGGGGAACCGGGGAGCTGTTTTTT
J: TRBJ1-5; size: few; D: TRBD1; V: TRBV4-2; CDR3: CASSQRTGGDLEPQHF; DNA: TGTGCCAGCAGCCAAAGGACAGGGGGCGATTTGGAGCCCCAGCATTTT
J: TRBJ2-3; size: NA; D: NA; V: TRBV4-3; CDR3: CASSQDLRQGLADTQYF; DNA: TGCGCCAGCAGCCAAGATCTCCGGCAAGGGCTGGCAGATACGCAGTATTTT
J: TRBJ1-1; size: NA; D: NA; V: TRBV20-1; CDR3: CSATQAGPNTEAFF; DNA: TGCAGTGCGACTCAAGCGGGGCCGAACACTGAAGCTTTCTTT
J: TRBJ2-5; size: NA; D: TRBD1; V: TRBV29-1; CDR3: CSTRQGVETQYF; DNA: TGCAGCACCCGACAGGGGGTAGAGACCCAGTACTTC
J: TRBJ2-7; size: NA; D: NA; V: TRBV28; CDR3: CASSLNSGGLYEQYF; DNA: TGTGCCAGCAGTTTAAATTCAGGGGGGTTATACGAGCAGTACTTC
J: TRBJ1-2; size: NA; D: NA; V: TRBV4-1; CDR3: CASSQESGQSVGYTF; DNA: TGCGCCAGCAGCCAAGAATCAGGACAGTCAGTAGGCTACACCTTC
J: TRBJ2-3; size: few; D: NA; V: TRBV15; CDR3: CATSSRRTDTQYF; DNA: TGTGCCACCAGCAGTAGGCGGACAGATACGCAGTATTTT
J: TRBJ1-2; size: many; D: NA; V: TRBV24-1; CDR3: CATSQLRERRGYGYTF; DNA: TGTGCCACCAGTCAGCTCCGGGAGCGCCGGGGGTATGGCTACACCTTC
J: TRBJ2-1; size: few; D: TRBD2; V: TRBV20-1; CDR3: CSASPLSGEGENEQFF; DNA: TGCAGTGCTAGTCCGCTGTCTGGGGAGGGCGAAAATGAGCAGTTCTTC
J: TRBJ2-7; size: NA; D: NA; V: TRBV20-1; CDR3: CSASGQLYEQYF; DNA: TGCAGTGCCTCCGGACAGTTGTACGAGCAGTACTTC
J: TRBJ2-1; size: NA; D: NA; V: TRBV7-8; CDR3: CASRPGPLIDEQFF; DNA: TGTGCCAGCAGGCCCGGCCCCCTTATTGATGAGCAGTTCTTC
J: TRBJ2-7; size: NA; D: NA; V: TRBV20-1; CDR3: CSAGGAYEQYF; DNA: TGCAGTGCTGGAGGGGCCTACGAGCAGTACTTC
J: TRBJ2-2; size: NA; D: TRBD1; V: TRBV10-3; CDR3: CAISSPGQRNTGELFF; DNA: TGTGCCATCAGTTCCCCGGGACAGAGAAACACCGGGGAGCTGTTTTTT
J: TRBJ1-1; size: NA; D: NA; V: TRBV7-9; CDR3: CASSLWGGGGMNTEAFF; DNA: TGTGCCAGCAGCTTATGGGGGGGCGGGGGAATGAACACTGAAGCTTTCTTT
J: TRBJ1-2; size: few; D: TRBD1; V: TRBV7-2; CDR3: CASSLNRGGYGYTF; DNA: TGTGCCAGCAGCCTCAACAGGGGGGGGTATGGCTACACCTTC
J: TRBJ1-5; size: NA; D: NA; V: TRBV20-1; CDR3: CSARSYSNQPQHF; DNA: TGCAGTGCTCGGAGTTATAGCAATCAGCCCCAGCATTTT
J: TRBJ2-3; size: many; D: NA; V: TRBV6-2/TRBV6-3; CDR3: CASSYSVSDEDTQYF; DNA: TGTGCCAGCAGTTACTCGGTTAGCGACGAGGATACGCAGTATTTT
J: TRBJ1-1; size: many; D: NA; V: TRBV6-1; CDR3: CASRNFRDSGAFF; DNA: TGTGCCAGCAGAAATTTCAGGGACTCTGGAGCTTTCTTT
J: TRBJ2-1; size: once; D: NA; V: TRBV7-2; CDR3: CASSLGSGPYNEQFF; DNA: TGTGCCAGCAGCTTAGGTAGCGGACCTTACAATGAGCAGTTCTTC
J: TRBJ1-1; size: NA; D: NA; V: TRBV7-2; CDR3: CASSRDFDTEAFF; DNA: TGTGCCAGCAGCCGGGACTTTGACACTGAAGCTTTCTTT